This record looks at one TCR beta chain sequence and its context. This clone came up once. Its recognized antigen is unknown. Base qualities are missing; no much larger clone stands one base away. CDR1 SGHNT and CDR2 YYREEE are derived from the germline V gene (reference sequence). Its CDR3 holds 15 amino acids, cysteine through phenylalanine. CDR3 DNA is the only sequence kept; it has 45 bases, read in frame from the first base. Germline trimming amounts to 6 bases on V and 4 bases on J, with 10 as the count of junction bases outside the gene matches. This entry is derived from a study of OX40 agonist ivuxolimab in advanced cancers. General notes on the study: Ivuxolimab, which targeted the costimulatory receptor OX40 (CD134), was an agonistic, fully human IgG2 monoclonal antibody. Intravenous ivuxolimab was administered to patients every 2 weeks at six dose levels: 0.01, 0.1, 0.3, 1.5, 3 and 10 mg/kg. Among the approximately 54 dose-escalation patients, around 20 had hepatocellular carcinoma, approximately 15 melanoma, 9 renal cell carcinoma and 9 head and neck cancer. The dose-escalation cohort was roughly 87% male with a mean age of approximately 60 years, ranging from about 20 to 80. Patients were allowed to have had prior anti-PD-1, anti-PD-L1 or anti-CTLA-4 therapy, and less than 45% of the dose-escalation patients had previously received checkpoint inhibitors. Partial responses occurred in three dose-escalation patients, of whom one had hepatocellular carcinoma and two had cutaneous melanoma. Peripheral TCRbeta sequencing was intended to test whether TCR sequence diversity was altered and clonal T-cell expansion was caused by ivuxolimab. The paper covers the monotherapy dose-escalation part of the phase I ivuxolimab trial, which included N of about 50 patients. What the study reported, not specific to this receptor: At doses from 0.1 to 3.0 mg/kg, clonal expansion was seen in both CD4+ and CD8+ blood T cells between baseline and week 6. The antigen specificity of the peripheral T cells that underwent clonal expansion was not determined. After ivuxolimab, expanded clones were on average more numerous among CD8+ T cells than among CD4+ T cells. Low levels of normalized T-cell clonal expansion were also seen in some nonresponding patients. In partial responders in the 0.1-3.0 mg/kg groups, normalized peripheral clonal expansion was found to be among the lowest, especially among CD8+ T cells.

The trial excluded patients who had a history of autoimmune disease or were on systemic immunosuppression. Peripheral blood for TCR sequencing was collected from all dose cohorts at baseline, on cycle 4 day 1, and on cycle 7 day 1. The samples were drawn from a first-in-human, open-label, multicenter phase I dose-escalation trial of ivuxolimab. Adults with locally advanced or metastatic melanoma, renal cell, hepatocellular, or head and neck squamous cell carcinoma were enrolled in the trial. Before TCR sequencing, CD4+ and CD8+ T cells were separately sorted from peripheral blood. Genomic DNA was isolated from the sorted cells so that the TCRbeta CDR3 region could be sequenced. The immunoSEQ Assay was used for sequencing of TCRbeta CDR3 regions. The clones in this table, taken by TCRdb from immuneACCESS, are in-frame only. Not every clone is retained; where verified, under half of the shortfall comes from an unresolved V gene, and the cause of the rest is unknown. This sample lists over 55,000 clones; roughly 89% were detected once. The biggest ten clones account for more than 1% of the sample.

The source material was CD4+ or CD8+ T cells sorted from blood, sampled in a trial of the OX40 agonist ivuxolimab. The TCR originated in an adult with an advanced solid tumor such as melanoma, head and neck, liver or kidney cancer. The rearranged segments are TRBV5-4 and TRBJ2-5; 9 of the junction bases match TRBD1. The DNA is as follows: TGTGCCAGCAACAACCGGGACAGGGAGGGAGAGACCCAGTACTTC. The resulting protein is CASNNRDREGETQYF.